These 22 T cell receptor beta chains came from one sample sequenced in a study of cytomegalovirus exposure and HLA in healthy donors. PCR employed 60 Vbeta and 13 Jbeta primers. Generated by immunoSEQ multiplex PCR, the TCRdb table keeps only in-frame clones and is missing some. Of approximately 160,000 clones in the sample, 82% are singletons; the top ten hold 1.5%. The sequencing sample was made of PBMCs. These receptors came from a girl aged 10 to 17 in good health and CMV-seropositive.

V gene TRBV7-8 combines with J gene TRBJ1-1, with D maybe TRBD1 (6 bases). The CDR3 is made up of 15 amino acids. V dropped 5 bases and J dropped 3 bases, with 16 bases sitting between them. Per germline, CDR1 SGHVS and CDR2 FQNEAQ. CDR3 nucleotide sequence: TGTGCCAGCAGCGCCACAGGGATGGGGGACACTGAAGCTTTCTTT. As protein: CASSATGMGDTEAFF.

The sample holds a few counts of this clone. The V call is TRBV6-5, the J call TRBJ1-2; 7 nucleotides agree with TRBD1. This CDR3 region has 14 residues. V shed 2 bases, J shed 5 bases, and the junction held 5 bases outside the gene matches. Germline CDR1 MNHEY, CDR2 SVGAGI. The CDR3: CASSYDREFYGYTF. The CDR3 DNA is TGTGCCAGCAGTTACGACAGGGAGTTTTATGGCTACACCTTC.

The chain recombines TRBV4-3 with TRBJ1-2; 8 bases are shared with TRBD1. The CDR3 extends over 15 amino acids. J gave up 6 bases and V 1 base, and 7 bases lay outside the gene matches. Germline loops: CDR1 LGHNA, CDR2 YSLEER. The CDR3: CASSQVTPGGDGYTF. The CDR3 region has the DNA TGCGCCAGCAGCCAAGTTACGCCAGGGGGCGATGGCTACACCTTC.

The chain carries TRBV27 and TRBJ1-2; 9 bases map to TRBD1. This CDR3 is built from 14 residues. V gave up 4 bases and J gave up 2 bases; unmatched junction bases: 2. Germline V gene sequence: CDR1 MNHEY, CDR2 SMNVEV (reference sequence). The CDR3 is CASSSGQGNYGYTF. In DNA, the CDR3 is TGTGCCAGCAGTTCCGGACAGGGGAACTATGGCTACACCTTC.

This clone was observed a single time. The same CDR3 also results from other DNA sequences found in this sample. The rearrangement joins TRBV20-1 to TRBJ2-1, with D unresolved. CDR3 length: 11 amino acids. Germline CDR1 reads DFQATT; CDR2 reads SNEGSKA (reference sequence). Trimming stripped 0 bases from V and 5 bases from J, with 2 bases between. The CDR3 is CSARDNNEQFF. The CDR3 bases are TGCAGTGCTAGAGATAACAATGAGCAGTTCTTC.

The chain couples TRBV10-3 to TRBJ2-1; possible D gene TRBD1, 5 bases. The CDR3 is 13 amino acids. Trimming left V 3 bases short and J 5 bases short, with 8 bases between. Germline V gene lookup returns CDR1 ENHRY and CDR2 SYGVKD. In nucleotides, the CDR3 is TGTGCCATCAGTGATGGGGCGGACAATGAGCAGTTCTTC. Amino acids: CAISDGADNEQFF.

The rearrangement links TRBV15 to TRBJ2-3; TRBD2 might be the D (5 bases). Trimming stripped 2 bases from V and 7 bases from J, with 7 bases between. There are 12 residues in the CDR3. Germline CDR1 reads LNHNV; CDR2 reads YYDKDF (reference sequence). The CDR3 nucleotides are TGTGCCACCAGCAGAAGCGGTAATACGCAGTATTTT. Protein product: CATSRSGNTQYF.

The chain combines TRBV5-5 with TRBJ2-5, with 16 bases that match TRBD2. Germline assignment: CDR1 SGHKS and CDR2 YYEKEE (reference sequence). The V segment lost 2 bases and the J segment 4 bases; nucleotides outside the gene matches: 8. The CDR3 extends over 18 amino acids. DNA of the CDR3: TGTGCCAGCAGCTTTGGGACTAGCGGGAGGGCTTCTGGAGAGACCCAGTACTTC. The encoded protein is CASSFGTSGRASGETQYF.

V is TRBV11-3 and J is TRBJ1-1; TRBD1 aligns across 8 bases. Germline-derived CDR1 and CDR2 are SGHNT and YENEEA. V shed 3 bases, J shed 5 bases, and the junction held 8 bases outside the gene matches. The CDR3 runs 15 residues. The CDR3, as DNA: TGTGCCAGCAGCTTGGCCGGACAGGGAGTGACTGAAGCTTTCTTT. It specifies CASSLAGQGVTEAFF.

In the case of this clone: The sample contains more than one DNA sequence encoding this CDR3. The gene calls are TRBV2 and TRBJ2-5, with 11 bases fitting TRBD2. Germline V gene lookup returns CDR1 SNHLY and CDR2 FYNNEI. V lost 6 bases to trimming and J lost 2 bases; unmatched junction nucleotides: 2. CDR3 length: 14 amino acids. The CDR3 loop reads CASRTSGIQETQYF. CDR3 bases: TGTGCCAGCAGGACTAGCGGGATACAAGAGACCCAGTACTTC.

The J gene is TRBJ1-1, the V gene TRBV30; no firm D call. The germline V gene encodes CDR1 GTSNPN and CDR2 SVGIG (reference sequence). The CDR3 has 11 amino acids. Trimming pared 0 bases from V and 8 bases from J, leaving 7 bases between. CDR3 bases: TGTGCCTGGAGTGTACGCAGGGAAGCTTTCTTT. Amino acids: CAWSVRREAFF. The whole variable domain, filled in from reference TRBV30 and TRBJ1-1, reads SQTIHQWPATLVQPVGSPLSLECTVEGTSNPNLYWYRQAAGRGLQLLFYSVGIGQISSEVPQNLSASRPQDRQFILSSKKLLLSDSGFYLCAWSVRREAFFGQGTRLTVV.

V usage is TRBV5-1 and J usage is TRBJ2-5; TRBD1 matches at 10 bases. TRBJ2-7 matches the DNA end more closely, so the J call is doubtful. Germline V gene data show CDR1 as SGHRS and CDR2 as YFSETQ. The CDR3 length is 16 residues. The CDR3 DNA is TGCGCCAGCAGCCCCGTGAGGGACAGGGGATTTTACGAGCAGTACTTC. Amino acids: CASSPVRDRGFYEQYF.

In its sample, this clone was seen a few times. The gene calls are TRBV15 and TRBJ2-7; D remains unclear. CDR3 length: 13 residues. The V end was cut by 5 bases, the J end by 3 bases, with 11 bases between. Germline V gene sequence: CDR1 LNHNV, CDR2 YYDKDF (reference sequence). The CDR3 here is CATSPHVSYEQYF. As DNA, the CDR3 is TGTGCCACCAGCCCTCATGTCAGCTACGAGCAGTACTTC.

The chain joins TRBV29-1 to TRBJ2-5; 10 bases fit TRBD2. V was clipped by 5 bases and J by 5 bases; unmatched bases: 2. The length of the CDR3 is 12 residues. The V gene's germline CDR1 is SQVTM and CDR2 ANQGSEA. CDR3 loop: CSVRTSGETQYF. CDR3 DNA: TGCAGCGTTCGGACTAGCGGTGAGACCCAGTACTTC.

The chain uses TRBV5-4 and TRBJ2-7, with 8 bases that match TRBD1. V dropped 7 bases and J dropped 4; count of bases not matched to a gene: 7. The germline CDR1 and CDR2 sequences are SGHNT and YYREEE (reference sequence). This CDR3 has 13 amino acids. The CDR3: CASGSGGGYEQYF. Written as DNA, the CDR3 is TGTGCCAGCGGTTCAGGGGGCGGGTACGAGCAGTACTTC.

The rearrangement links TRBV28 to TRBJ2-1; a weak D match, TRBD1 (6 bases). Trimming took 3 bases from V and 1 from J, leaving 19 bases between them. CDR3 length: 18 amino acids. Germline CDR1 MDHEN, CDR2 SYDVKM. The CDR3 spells CASSFSRVWDTSYNEQFF. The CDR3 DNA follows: TGTGCCAGCAGTTTCAGTCGGGTATGGGACACGTCCTACAATGAGCAGTTCTTC.

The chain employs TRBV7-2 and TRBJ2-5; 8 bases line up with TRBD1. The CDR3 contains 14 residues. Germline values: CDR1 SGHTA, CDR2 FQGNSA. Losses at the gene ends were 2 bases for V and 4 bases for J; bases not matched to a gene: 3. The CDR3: CASSLPDRGETQYF. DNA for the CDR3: TGTGCCAGCAGCTTACCAGACAGGGGAGAGACCCAGTACTTC. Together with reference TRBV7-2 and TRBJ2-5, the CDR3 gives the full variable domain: GAGVSQSPSNKVTEKGKDVELRCDPISGHTALYWYRQSLGQGLEFLIYFQGNSAPDKSGLPSDRFSAERTGGSVSTLTIQRTQQEDSAVYLCASSLPDRGETQYFGPGTRLLVL.

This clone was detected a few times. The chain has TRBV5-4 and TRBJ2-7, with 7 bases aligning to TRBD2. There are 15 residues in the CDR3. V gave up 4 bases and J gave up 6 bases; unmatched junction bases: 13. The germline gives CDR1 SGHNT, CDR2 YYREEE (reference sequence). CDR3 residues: CASSRTSVAGAEQYF. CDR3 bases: TGTGCCAGCAGCCGAACTAGCGTGGCCGGGGCCGAGCAGTACTTC.

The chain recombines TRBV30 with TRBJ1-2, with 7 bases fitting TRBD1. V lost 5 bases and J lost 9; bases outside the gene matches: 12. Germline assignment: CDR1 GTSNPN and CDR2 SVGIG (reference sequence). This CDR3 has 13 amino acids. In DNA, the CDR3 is TGTGCCTGGGCCGGACAGGCACAGGATCGCTACACCTTC. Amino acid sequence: CAWAGQAQDRYTF.

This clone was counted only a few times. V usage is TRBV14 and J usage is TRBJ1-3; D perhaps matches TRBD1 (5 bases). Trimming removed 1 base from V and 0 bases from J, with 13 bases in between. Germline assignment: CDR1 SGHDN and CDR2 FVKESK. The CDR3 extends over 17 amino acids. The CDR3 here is CASSQGPFGGSGNTIYF. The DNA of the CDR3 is TGTGCCAGCAGCCAAGGCCCGTTCGGGGGCTCTGGAAACACCATATATTTT.

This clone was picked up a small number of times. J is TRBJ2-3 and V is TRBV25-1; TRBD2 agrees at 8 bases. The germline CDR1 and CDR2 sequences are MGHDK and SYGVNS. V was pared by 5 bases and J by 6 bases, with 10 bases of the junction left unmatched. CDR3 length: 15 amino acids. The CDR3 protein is CASSRWREVGDTQYF. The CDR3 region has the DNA TGTGCCAGCAGTCGCTGGCGGGAGGTCGGTGATACGCAGTATTTT. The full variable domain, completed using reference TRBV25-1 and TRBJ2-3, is EADIYQTPRYLVIGTGKKITLECSQTMGHDKMYWYQQDPGMELHLIHYSYGVNSTEKGDLSSESTVSRIRTEHFPLTLESARPSHTSQYLCASSRWREVGDTQYFGPGTRLTVL.

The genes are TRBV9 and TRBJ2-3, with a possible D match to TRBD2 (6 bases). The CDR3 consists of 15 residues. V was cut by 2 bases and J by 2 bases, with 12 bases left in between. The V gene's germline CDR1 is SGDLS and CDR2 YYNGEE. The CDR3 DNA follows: TGTGCCAGCAGCGTTGGCGGGGTTAACACAGATACGCAGTATTTT. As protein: CASSVGGVNTDTQYF.